This T cell receptor (beta chain) is from a study of blood T cells in healthy people across ages. Using a J-beta primer mix together with a sample-barcoded 5' primer, a second PCR was run for about 6 to 12 cycles. Per-sample output comprised a minimum of 2.5 million paired-end reads containing CDR3. TCRdb itself ran the 5' RACE reads through MiXCR, one entry per CDR3 protein. The sample holds about 570,000 distinct CDR3 sequences; approximately 25% are singletons and the top ten take less than 20%. Donor samples were obtained from healthy Caucasian individuals from Russia, aged 6 to 90. In the case of this clonotype: The antigen is not known.

Points from the study as a whole: Among long-lived donors, naive CD4+ cells were more numerous and diversity higher than in aged donors. Naive T cell percentage showed a strong correlation with the diversity of TCR beta.

Germline-derived CDR1 and CDR2 are KGHDR and SFDVKD. With 3 bases removed from V and 5 bases from J, the gap between germline ends came to 15 bases. CDR3 size: 15 residues. The gene calls are TRBV24-1 and TRBJ2-5, with D perhaps matching TRBD2 (5 bases). This clonotype originated in a woman in her 70s in good health. Sequencing input: blood. The CDR3 region is CATSDPHAGKETQYF. The CDR3 nucleotides read TGTGCCACCAGTGATCCCCACGCCGGGAAGGAGACCCAGTACTTC.